This T cell receptor (beta chain) was identified during a study of T cell responses to AZD1222 COVID-19 vaccine. Clones were sequenced by immunoSEQ multiplex PCR, and TCRdb holds only the in-frame ones, with some missing. The sample holds 150,000 to 200,000 clones, 85% to 95% seen once. Study-level findings and limits: The breadth and depth of Spike-specific TCRs increased once two AZD1222 doses had been given. Unmutated variant regions reportedly attract nearly half of all spike-specific TCRs.

V gave up 4 bases and J gave up 6 bases, with 8 bases separating them. Germline V gene lookup returns CDR1 SGHDN and CDR2 FVKESK. The CDR3 runs to 12 residues. On this clone: No antigen is known for it.

The sequence came from an adult in good health. This material consisted of peripheral blood, taken on day 0 of AZD1222 vaccination. The chain recombines TRBV14 with TRBJ2-3; D perhaps matches TRBD1 (5 bases). The CDR3 DNA follows: TGTGCCAGCAGCCGGGGCAGGGATACGCAGTATTTT. Amino acid sequence: CASSRGRDTQYF.